This is a list of T cell receptor beta chains from one sample in a study of Ad26.COV2.S vaccination and SARS-CoV-2 variants. Clones were read by immunoSEQ multiplex PCR, and TCRdb kept only the in-frame ones, dropping some. The top ten clones hold about 3.5% of a sample with hundreds of thousands of clones, about 89% of them seen once. This sample comprised peripheral blood, obtained in a trial of Ad26.COV2.S vaccine versus placebo. The receptor source for this set is a person aged 18 to 59 who received the Ad26.COV2.S COVID-19 vaccine or a placebo. The CDR3 runs from the conserved cysteine through the conserved F or W. Each record gives: J gene, clone size, V gene, D gene, CDR3 protein, CDR3 DNA. The D gene is left open where the match is weak. Clone size is not always given. Where it is, it says once, few, many or a class for expanded clones.

>TRBJ2-1|-|TRBV6-9|-
CASSYLGQPYNEQFF
TGTGCCAGCAGTTATCTAGGGCAGCCCTACAATGAGCAGTTCTTC
>TRBJ1-3|-|TRBV5-1|-
CASSLGGSGNTIYF
TGCGCCAGCAGCTTAGGGGGGTCCGGAAACACCATATATTTT
>TRBJ2-3|-|TRBV27|-
CASSSGGSGDTQYF
TGTGCCAGCAGTTCCGGCGGGTCGGGGGATACGCAGTATTTT
>TRBJ2-1|-|TRBV30|-
CAWSVDHVGSNEQFF
TGTGCCTGGAGTGTCGACCACGTAGGTTCAAATGAGCAGTTCTTC
>TRBJ2-1|-|TRBV2|-
CASAGVTGGSEQFF
TGTGCCAGCGCCGGGGTTACAGGAGGTAGTGAGCAGTTCTTC
>TRBJ1-3|-|TRBV2|-
CASTELGYGNTIYF
TGTGCCAGCACCGAGCTGGGTTATGGAAACACCATATATTTT
>TRBJ2-4|-|TRBV20-1|-
CSASGRNIQYF
TGCAGTGCTTCGGGACGGAACATTCAGTACTTC
>TRBJ2-1|-|TRBV6-5|-
CASYKERTAYNEQFF
TGTGCCAGTTATAAGGAGCGGACTGCCTACAATGAGCAGTTCTTC
>TRBJ2-3|-|TRBV7-2|-
CASSLELGTTTDTQYF
TGTGCCAGCAGCTTAGAGTTGGGGACAACCACAGATACGCAGTATTTT
>TRBJ2-7|-|TRBV4-1|-
CASSRGVSYEQYF
TGCGCCAGCAGCCGTGGAGTATCCTACGAGCAGTACTTC
>TRBJ1-3|-|TRBV2|-
CASSAPSPVSGNTIYF
TGTGCCAGCAGTGCCCCCTCACCCGTCTCTGGAAACACCATATATTTT
>TRBJ1-1|few|TRBV3-1/TRBV3-2|-
CASTNTTRMNTEAFF
TGTGCCAGCACGAATACTACAAGGATGAACACTGAAGCTTTCTTT
>TRBJ2-7|-|TRBV5-4|-
CASGGDYEQYF
TGTGCCAGCGGAGGGGACTACGAGCAGTACTTC
>TRBJ2-7|-|TRBV11-2|TRBD2
CASSFLSGSSYEQYF
TGTGCCAGCAGCTTTCTTAGCGGGAGCTCCTACGAGCAGTACTTC
>TRBJ2-7|-|TRBV11-3|-
CASSLDFNRLAYEQYF
TGTGCCAGCAGCTTAGATTTTAACAGGCTAGCCTACGAGCAGTACTTC
>TRBJ1-5|-|TRBV5-6|-
CASSLGQRNQPQHF
TGTGCCAGCAGCTTGGGACAACGCAATCAGCCCCAGCATTTT
>TRBJ1-3|-|TRBV3-1/TRBV3-2|-
CASSQAGYSGNTIYF
TGTGCCAGCAGCCAAGCAGGGTACTCTGGAAACACCATATATTTT
>TRBJ1-4|-|TRBV10-3|-
CAISGGASFEKLFF
TGTGCCATCAGTGGGGGGGCTTCTTTTGAAAAACTGTTTTTT
>TRBJ2-7|-|TRBV7-9|-
CASSRRQAHEQYF
TGTGCCAGCAGCCGTAGACAAGCCCACGAGCAGTACTTC
>TRBJ2-3|-|TRBV7-9|TRBD1
CASSLVGQGGADTQYF
TGTGCCAGCAGCTTAGTAGGACAGGGTGGCGCAGATACGCAGTATTTT
>TRBJ1-1|-|TRBV11-1|-
CASSFGVVGIEAFF
TGTGCCAGCAGCTTTGGTGTTGTCGGAATTGAAGCTTTCTTT
>TRBJ1-2|-|TRBV7-2|TRBD1
CASSGQVYGYTF
TGTGCCAGCAGCGGACAGGTCTATGGCTACACCTTC
>TRBJ1-2|few|TRBV20-1|-
CSARINYGYTF
TGCAGTGCTAGAATAAACTATGGCTACACCTTC